This TCR beta chain was profiled in a study of T-cell memory formation after mild COVID-19. Study overall: Largely donor-specific sequence clusters came from a couple of donors. Study-wide findings and caveats: Later expanders leaned CD4+, whereas day 15 to 85 contracting clones were balanced CD4/CD8. That cross-reactive memory joined was suggested by some responding clones appearing in pre-infection memory.

The TCR alpha and TCR beta cDNA libraries, bearing sample barcodes and UMIs, were generated by 5'RACE using constant-segment primers. TCRdb itself ran the 5' RACE reads through MiXCR, one entry per CDR3 protein. Of around 450,000 distinct CDR3 sequences listed, roughly 26% are singletons. CDR1 and CDR2 from the germline V gene are SQVTM and ANQGSEA. The CDR3 covers 10 residues. V gave up 4 bases and J gave up 6 bases, with 6 bases separating them. Comment on this clonotype: What it binds is unknown.

This rearrangement joins TRBV29-1 to TRBJ1-1; D not certain. Sequencing was done on a sample of PBMCs or a T cell subset sorted from them (not recorded which). The clonotype comes from an adult woman who had mild COVID-19 (a few samples of this study predate the infection). Cell type and time point are not known. The CDR3 DNA reads TGCAGCGTTGCCGGCCCTGAAGCTTTCTTT. This gives the protein CSVAGPEAFF.